Following are 20 T cell receptor beta chains from one sample sequenced in a study of cytomegalovirus exposure and HLA in healthy donors. Use of 60 Vbeta and 13 Jbeta primers characterized the PCR. Clones were sequenced by immunoSEQ multiplex PCR, and TCRdb holds only the in-frame ones, with some missing. The sample has 100,000 to 150,000 clones; 70% to 80% are singletons. The sample taken for sequencing was PBMCs. The receptors stem from a woman between 50 and 59 years old in good health and CMV-seropositive.

The CDR3 nucleotides are TGTGCCAGCAGTCCCGACATAGGTCAGCCCCAGCATTTT. This translates into CASSPDIGQPQHF. The V call is TRBV27, the J call TRBJ1-5; no reliable D call. The CDR3 runs to 13 residues. Germline CDR1 MNHEY, CDR2 SMNVEV (reference sequence). V was shortened by 5 bases and J by 6 bases, with 11 bases between the two germline ends.

CDR3 DNA: TGTGCCAGCAGCTTATCGGGCGGGGGGCGCGGCACTGAAGCTTTCTTT. This sequence encodes CASSLSGGGRGTEAFF. This chain joins TRBV7-6 and TRBJ1-1, with a weak D call TRBD1 (6 bases). Germline values: CDR1 SGHVS, CDR2 FNYEAQ. The CDR3 is 16 amino acids. V lost 2 bases and J lost 4, with 17 bases in between. The complete variable domain, with remaining parts taken from reference TRBV7-6 and TRBJ1-1, reads GAGVSQSPRYKVTKRGQDVALRCDPISGHVSLYWYRQALGQGPEFLTYFNYEAQQDKSGLPNDRFSAERPEGSISTLTIQRTEQRDSAMYRCASSLSGGGRGTEAFFGQGTRLTVV.

V is TRBV27 and J is TRBJ1-6; 12 bases match TRBD1. There are 14 residues in the CDR3. V lost 3 bases, J lost 10 bases, and 1 base stayed unmatched. Germline lookup yields CDR1 MNHEY and CDR2 SMNVEV (reference sequence). The DNA of the CDR3 is TGTGCCAGCAGTTTCGGGACAGGGGGCTCACCCCTCCACTTT. This gives the protein CASSFGTGGSPLHF.

The chain joins TRBV7-2 to TRBJ1-4; TRBD1 agrees at 10 bases. This CDR3 contains 16 residues. Germline CDR1 SGHTA, CDR2 FQGNSA. The junction had 10 bases not matched to a gene; V was cut back by 4 bases and J by 8 bases. The CDR3 spells CASSSGQGGGVEKLFF. The CDR3 DNA reads TGTGCCAGCAGCTCAGGACAGGGGGGTGGGGTAGAAAAACTGTTTTTT.

This chain joins TRBV5-5 and TRBJ1-4; D is uncertain. Germline V gene data show CDR1 as SGHKS and CDR2 as YYEKEE (reference sequence). The CDR3 runs to 13 residues. Trimming stripped 2 bases from V and 8 bases from J, with 10 bases between. As DNA, the CDR3 is TGTGCCAGCAGCTTACCCGGTGAGGAAAAACTGTTTTTT. Protein sequence: CASSLPGEEKLFF.

The chain combines TRBV7-6 with TRBJ2-5; D not resolved. The CDR3 contains 17 residues. With 1 base removed from V and 5 bases from J, the gap between germline ends came to 20 bases. The germline CDR1 and CDR2 sequences are SGHVS and FNYEAQ. The chain's CDR3 is CASSLEESFRVRETQYF. The CDR3 DNA sequence: TGTGCCAGCAGCTTAGAGGAGAGCTTCCGTGTGCGGGAGACCCAGTACTTC.

V gene TRBV18 combines with J gene TRBJ2-7, with 7 nucleotides matching TRBD2. Germline lookup yields CDR1 KGHSH and CDR2 LQKENI. Trimming took 5 bases from V and 5 from J; bases not matched to a gene: 9. The CDR3 length is 14 residues. In DNA form, the CDR3 reads TGTGCCAGCTCAGCCCTAACTAGCGCCCACGAGCAGTACTTC. Its protein product is CASSALTSAHEQYF.

The chain combines TRBV6-6 with TRBJ1-1, with no clear D. Germline V gene data show CDR1 as MNHNY and CDR2 as SVGAGI (reference sequence). V lost 5 bases and J 2 bases, leaving 6 bases between the germline ends. The CDR3 totals 12 residues. This CDR3 reads CASSLSNTEAFF. The CDR3 DNA follows: TGTGCCAGCAGTCTATCTAACACTGAAGCTTTCTTT.

As DNA, the CDR3 is TGTGCCAGCAGTTACGGCCAGTACAGTCAAAAAGAGACCCAGTACTTC. Translation gives CASSYGQYSQKETQYF. This rearrangement joins TRBV6-5 to TRBJ2-5; D is unclear. Germline values: CDR1 MNHEY, CDR2 SVGAGI. The ends were cut back, 2 bases at V and 3 bases at J, with 16 bases in the middle. The length of the CDR3 is 16 residues.

This clone was observed a handful of times. The V gene is TRBV7-9, the J gene TRBJ2-7; 7 bases line up with TRBD1. The CDR3 contains 12 residues. Trimming cost V 5 bases and J 6 bases; bases outside gene matches: 4. Germline CDR1 SEHNR, CDR2 FQNEAQ (reference sequence). The CDR3: CASSRGLSEQYF. CDR3 in DNA: TGTGCCAGCAGCAGGGGGCTAAGCGAGCAGTACTTC.

This rearrangement joins TRBV7-2 to TRBJ1-2, with a possible D match to TRBD1 (6 bases). This CDR3 has 14 amino acids. Germline V gene lookup returns CDR1 SGHTA and CDR2 FQGNSA. Trimming stripped 7 bases from V and 1 base from J, with 13 bases between. CDR3 sequence: CASIRGADNYGYTF. CDR3 DNA sequence: TGTGCCAGCATCCGGGGGGCAGATAACTATGGCTACACCTTC. Full variable domain (remainder filled in from reference TRBV7-2 and TRBJ1-2): GAGVSQSPSNKVTEKGKDVELRCDPISGHTALYWYRQSLGQGLEFLIYFQGNSAPDKSGLPSDRFSAERTGGSVSTLTIQRTQQEDSAVYLCASIRGADNYGYTFGSGTRLTVV.

This clone was found once. The chain has TRBV5-1 and TRBJ2-7; D ambiguous. The V end lost 5 bases, the J end lost 0 bases, and 12 bases lay between the germline ends. From germline, CDR1 is SGHRS and CDR2 YFSETQ. The CDR3 runs 14 residues. The CDR3 DNA reads TGCGCCAGCAGTCCCCGGGTGAGCTCCTACGAGCAGTACTTC. Translated, it gives CASSPRVSSYEQYF.

The sample holds a few counts of this clone. This chain joins TRBV5-6 and TRBJ1-3; TRBD1 aligns across 7 bases. The V and J ends lost 2 bases and 1 base, in that order; junction bases with no gene match: 9. Per the germline V gene, CDR1 is SGHDT and CDR2 is YYEEEE. The length of the CDR3 is 17 residues. The CDR3 is CASSLLAGGISGNTIYF. The CDR3 DNA reads TGTGCCAGCAGCTTATTGGCAGGGGGAATATCTGGAAACACCATATATTTT.

This clone was seen more than once but under ten times. The V gene is TRBV5-4, the J gene TRBJ2-3; 8 positions agree with TRBD2. CDR3 size: 15 residues. V was clipped by 4 bases and J by 6 bases; unmatched bases: 10. CDR1 and CDR2 (germline): SGHNT, YYREEE (reference sequence). DNA of the CDR3: TGTGCCAGCAGCCCGCCGGGGGGGGTAGGGGATACGCAGTATTTT. Residues: CASSPPGGVGDTQYF.

The chain links TRBV7-9 to TRBJ2-5; no clear D gene. The CDR3 consists of 12 residues. Looked up from germline, CDR1 is SEHNR and CDR2 is FQNEAQ (reference sequence). With 5 bases removed from V and 0 bases from J, the gap between germline ends came to 4 bases. The CDR3 here is CASSPNQETQYF. The CDR3 region has the DNA TGTGCCAGCAGCCCCAACCAAGAGACCCAGTACTTC.

J is TRBJ1-1 and V is TRBV2; 7 bases agree with TRBD1. CDR3 length: 14 residues. CDR1 is SNHLY and CDR2 is FYNNEI in the germline V gene. Germline trimming cut 5 bases from V and 0 bases from J; bases unmatched to any gene: 3. The CDR3 region is CASSRDSMNTEAFF. The CDR3 bases are TGTGCCAGCAGTCGGGACAGCATGAACACTGAAGCTTTCTTT.

This chain connects TRBV10-3 to TRBJ2-2, with 7 bases matching TRBD1. V gave up 4 bases and J gave up 6 bases; unmatched junction bases: 5. Germline V gene data show CDR1 as ENHRY and CDR2 as SYGVKD. The length of the CDR3 is 14 residues. CDR3 DNA sequence: TGTGCCATCAGTGGAGGGACAGTATCCGGGGAGCTGTTTTTT. Its protein product is CAISGGTVSGELFF.

This chain links TRBV19 with TRBJ2-2; 9 bases agree with TRBD1. Germline V gene lookup returns CDR1 LNHDA and CDR2 SQIVND (reference sequence). The CDR3 has 15 amino acids. V shed 3 bases and J 7 bases; nucleotides not matched to a gene: 6. The DNA of the CDR3 is TGTGCCAGTAGTATTAGGGACAGGGATCTCGGGGAGCTGTTTTTT. Protein: CASSIRDRDLGELFF.

J is TRBJ1-2 and V is TRBV7-2; no clear D. The CDR3 extends over 15 amino acids. V gave up 2 bases and J gave up 5 bases, with 15 bases separating them. Germline CDR1 SGHTA, CDR2 FQGNSA. The CDR3 sequence: CASSLLPLPGYGYTF. The CDR3 DNA is TGTGCCAGCAGCTTACTACCCCTCCCGGGTTATGGCTACACCTTC.

The chain joins TRBV4-2 to TRBJ2-7; unclear D gene. V dropped 2 bases and J dropped 4 bases, with 9 bases sitting between them. The germline gives CDR1 LGHNA, CDR2 YNFKEQ. The CDR3 runs 13 residues. CDR3 nucleotide sequence: TGTGCCAGCAGCCAACTGCGCGTTTACGAGCAGTACTTC. Translation gives CASSQLRVYEQYF.